The 32 T cell receptor beta chains presented below share a single source sample, sequenced in a study of regulatory T cells in long-lasting Graves disease. The TCR beta library used iRepertoire HTBI primers with Arm-PCR amplification of CDR3. TCRdb processed the multiplex PCR reads anew with MiXCR; each CDR3 protein has one entry. The profile shows roughly 500,000 distinct CDR3 sequences, 20% to 25% of them singletons. Time point here: persistent/refractory GD, antithyroid drugs over 5 years with positive TRAb. Extracted PBMC RNA gave rise to the TCR library. Sequencing used peripheral blood mononuclear cells (PBMCs), obtained when the disease was refractory, from a patient treated with antithyroid drugs. Every receptor here comes from a female donor with Graves disease.

On this clonotype: Germline and junction disagree at one end, which may indicate a read error. This sequence joins TRBV20-1 and TRBJ2-4; the match to TRBD1 covers 7 bases. This CDR3 region has 15 residues. CDR1 is DFQATT and CDR2 is SNEGSKA in the germline V gene (reference sequence). CDR3 DNA: TGCAGTGCTAGTTCCGCCGGGACAGCCAGAAACATTCAGTACTTC. Translation: CSASSAGTARNIQYF.

This clonotype was counted at least ten times. The rearrangement joins TRBV6-1 to TRBJ2-7; 9 positions match TRBD1. The V and J ends lost 6 bases and 6 bases, in that order; junction bases with no gene match: 9. The CDR3 has 14 residues. Per germline, CDR1 MNHNS and CDR2 SASEGT. The CDR3 DNA reads TGTGCCAGCAGGTCCGGGACAGGGAACTCCGAGCAGTACTTC. Its translation is CASRSGTGNSEQYF.

This clonotype has only a few counts. The CDR3 loop is CASSTGTASYEQYF. The CDR3 DNA reads as TGCGCCAGCAGCACTGGGACAGCTTCCTACGAGCAGTACTTC. The chain recombines TRBV5-1 with TRBJ2-7, with 7 bases lining up with TRBD1. The CDR3 totals 14 residues. Germline CDR1 and CDR2: SGHRS and YFSETQ. The V segment lost 4 bases and the J segment 1 base; nucleotides outside the gene matches: 5.

The V gene is TRBV30, the J gene TRBJ1-4; no firm D call. The CDR3 runs to 12 residues. Germline V gives CDR1 GTSNPN, CDR2 SVGIG (reference sequence). V shed 4 bases and J shed 7 bases, with 10 bases lying between them. The CDR3 reads CAWNFGPEKLFF. The CDR3 DNA follows: TGTGCCTGGAATTTCGGGCCTGAAAAACTGTTTTTT.

In this sample, this clonotype turned up many times. The chain carries TRBV28 and TRBJ1-6; 9 bases are shared with TRBD1. This CDR3 contains 18 residues. Germline-derived CDR1 and CDR2 are MDHEN and SYDVKM. V was pared by 8 bases and J by 1 base, with 12 bases of the junction left unmatched. The CDR3 sequence is CASEPLTGGFSYNSPLHF. The CDR3 DNA is TGTGCCAGCGAACCTTTAACAGGGGGCTTTTCCTATAATTCACCCCTCCACTTT.

In this sample, this clonotype turned up many times. The V gene is TRBV6-1, the J gene TRBJ2-7; the D gene is possibly TRBD2 (6 bases). Germline lookup yields CDR1 MNHNS and CDR2 SASEGT. The V gene lost 9 bases and the J gene lost 3 bases, with 15 bases spanning the gap. The length of the CDR3 is 13 residues. The CDR3 reads CASLGTDSYEQYF. In DNA form, the CDR3 reads TGTGCCAGTCTGGGGACTGACAGCTACGAGCAGTACTTC.

This clonotype was seen repeatedly, ten times or more. This chain uses TRBV29-1 with TRBJ1-2, with 10 bases aligning to TRBD1. Losses at the gene ends were 6 bases for V and 1 base for J; bases not matched to a gene: 8. The CDR3 runs to 15 residues. From germline, CDR1 is SQVTM and CDR2 ANQGSEA. CDR3 nucleotide sequence: TGCAGCGTGGATGGGACAGGGGAAGTTAACTATGGCTACACCTTC. It is translated as CSVDGTGEVNYGYTF.

J is TRBJ2-7 and V is TRBV9; D gene ambiguous. CDR1 is SGDLS, CDR2 YYNGEE, per germline. This CDR3 has 13 amino acids. The V end was cut by 0 bases, the J end by 3 bases, with 7 bases between. The CDR3: CASSVEDHYEQYF. As DNA, the CDR3 is TGTGCCAGCAGCGTAGAGGACCACTACGAGCAGTACTTC.

This clonotype was recorded at least ten times. The chain has TRBV12-3 or TRBV12-4 and TRBJ1-2; 10 bases are shared with TRBD1. J was trimmed by 3 bases and V by 7 bases; bases with no gene match: 8. The CDR3 is 15 residues long. CDR3 bases: TGTGCCAGCACCCCGTGGACAGGGGGGGACTATGGCTACACCTTC. This encodes CASTPWTGGDYGYTF.

V and J are TRBV28 and TRBJ2-3; D unresolved. The CDR3 loop spans 16 amino acids. Germline V gene lookup returns CDR1 MDHEN and CDR2 SYDVKM. The germline V and J ends were trimmed by 5 bases and 0 bases, with 15 bases remaining between them. The CDR3 is CASSPPSIFSTDTQYF. CDR3 nucleotides: TGTGCCAGCAGTCCCCCTTCTATTTTTAGCACAGATACGCAGTATTTT.

This clonotype has at least ten counts. This chain links TRBV29-1 with TRBJ2-7; 9 bases map to TRBD1. The CDR3 spans 14 residues. Germline CDR1 is SQVTM and CDR2 is ANQGSEA. The V segment lost 6 bases and the J segment 5 bases; nucleotides outside the gene matches: 11. CDR3 DNA sequence: TGCAGCGTCAAATCCCTACAGGGGGCGAACGAGCAGTACTTC. This gives the protein CSVKSLQGANEQYF.

The chain couples TRBV4-3 to TRBJ2-7; the D gene is possibly TRBD2 (5 bases). V was pared by 5 bases and J by 4 bases, with 12 bases between. CDR1 and CDR2 (germline): LGHNA, YSLEER. CDR3 length: 13 residues. CDR3 nucleotides: TGCGCCAGCAGCTCTGTCGGAGGATACGAGCAGTACTTC. Protein sequence: CASSSVGGYEQYF.

This clonotype was seen at least ten times. This rearrangement joins TRBV6-1 to TRBJ1-1; 9 nucleotides align to TRBD1. V shed 11 bases and J 4 bases; nucleotides not matched to a gene: 11. CDR1 MNHNS and CDR2 SASEGT come from the germline V gene. This CDR3 spans 14 amino acids. CDR3 bases: TGTGCCGCGTTCCCGGGACAGGGTGGCACTGAAGCTTTCTTT. It specifies CAAFPGQGGTEAFF.

This clonotype was found many times. It is unclear where the CDR3 begins or ends on the DNA, so no DNA is shown, and the CDR3 is as TCRdb lists it. The CDR3 spells CASSSSGFGAYSPLHF. The chain combines TRBV6-2 or TRBV6-3 with TRBJ1-6; the table gives TRBD1 as D, unverified against the DNA. Germline CDR1 MNHEY, CDR2 SVGEGT. The CDR3 contains 16 residues when both ends are counted.

This clonotype was detected only a few times. V is TRBV7-2 and J is TRBJ2-2; no clear D gene. CDR1 is SGHTA and CDR2 is FQGNSA in the germline V gene. This CDR3 is 14 amino acids long. The V end lost 4 bases, the J end lost 4 bases, and 10 bases lay between the germline ends. CDR3 nucleotides: TGTGCCAGCAGCTCCATGAAAACCACCGGGGAGCTGTTTTTT. Translating gives CASSSMKTTGELFF. Drawing the rest from reference TRBV7-2 and TRBJ2-2, the complete variable domain is GAGVSQSPSNKVTEKGKDVELRCDPISGHTALYWYRQSLGQGLEFLIYFQGNSAPDKSGLPSDRFSAERTGGSVSTLTIQRTQQEDSAVYLCASSSMKTTGELFFGEGSRLTVL.

This sequence joins TRBV7-3 and TRBJ2-2; 8 positions match TRBD1. CDR3 length: 16 amino acids. Germline V lookup: CDR1 SGHTA, CDR2 FQGTGA. The trim removed 3 bases at V and 5 bases at J, leaving 8 bases unmatched. CDR3 loop: CASSFRTGSGTGELFF. Here the CDR3 DNA reads TGTGCCAGCAGCTTTCGGACAGGGTCGGGGACCGGGGAGCTGTTTTTT.

This clonotype was observed at least ten times. The V gene is TRBV28, the J gene TRBJ2-7; D remains ambiguous. Germline values: CDR1 MDHEN, CDR2 SYDVKM. V shed 6 bases and J shed 2 bases, with 8 bases lying between them. The CDR3 length is 12 residues. The CDR3 bases are TGTGCCAGCAGCCGACTCACCTACGAGCAGTACTTC. Its translation: CASSRLTYEQYF.

This clonotype was recorded many times. This rearrangement joins TRBV3-1 to TRBJ1-1; D is ambiguous. In germline, CDR1 is LGHDT, CDR2 YNNKEL (reference sequence). The length of the CDR3 is 14 residues. The V and J ends lost 4 bases and 1 base respectively, with 10 bases between them. The CDR3 here is CASSPLGKNTEAFF. The DNA of the CDR3 is TGTGCCAGCAGCCCCTTGGGCAAGAACACTGAAGCTTTCTTT.

The V and J genes are TRBV19 and TRBJ1-2; D possibly corresponds to TRBD1 (6 bases). CDR1 LNHDA and CDR2 SQIVND come from the germline V gene (reference sequence). The CDR3 has 16 amino acids. Trimming pared 8 bases from V and 0 bases from J, leaving 19 bases between. The CDR3 nucleotides are TGTGCCAGTGAACTTGGGGGCACCCGCACTAACTATGGCTACACCTTC. This gives the protein CASELGGTRTNYGYTF.

Worth noting for this clonotype: A much larger clone differs by one base, so this may be a read error. V usage is TRBV6-9 and J usage is TRBJ2-5, with D perhaps TRBD2 (5 bases). Per the germline V gene, CDR1 is MNHGY and CDR2 is SVAAGI. This CDR3 has 15 residues. The V and J ends lost 4 bases and 2 bases respectively, with 14 bases between them. The CDR3 spells CASSFTSPAQETQYF. As DNA, the CDR3 is TGTGCCAGCAGTTTCACTAGTCCCGCTCAAGAGACCCAGTACTTC.

This clonotype was counted many times. The chain couples TRBV12-3 or TRBV12-4 to TRBJ1-4; the D gene is possibly TRBD1 (5 bases). This CDR3 contains 16 residues. V dropped 6 bases and J dropped 7 bases, with 21 bases sitting between them. The CDR3 here is CASSLGITGTPEKLFF. CDR3 nucleotide sequence: TGTGCCAGCAGCTTGGGGATCACAGGAACACCTGAAAAACTGTTTTTT.

At least ten counts were recorded for this clonotype. The J gene is TRBJ1-1, the V gene TRBV2, with D perhaps TRBD1 (5 bases). V was trimmed by 4 bases and J by 1 base, leaving 13 bases between them. The CDR3 has 15 residues. Germline CDR1 is SNHLY and CDR2 is FYNNEI. CDR3: CASSARDGGNTEAFF. DNA for the CDR3: TGTGCCAGCAGTGCGCGGGACGGAGGGAACACTGAAGCTTTCTTT. Looking up the rest from reference TRBV2 and TRBJ1-1 gives the full variable domain: EPEVTQTPSHQVTQMGQEVILRCVPISNHLYFYWYRQILGQKVEFLVSFYNNEISEKSEIFDDQFSVERPDGSNFTLKIRSTKLEDSAMYFCASSARDGGNTEAFFGQGTRLTVV.

This clonotype was counted ten times or more. The chain couples TRBV20-1 to TRBJ1-5; a possible D gene is TRBD1 (5 bases). The CDR3 length is 14 residues. V was pared by 4 bases and J by 8 bases, with 18 bases between. In germline, CDR1 is DFQATT, CDR2 SNEGSKA (reference sequence). CDR3 region: CSANQGPEREPQHF. The DNA for the CDR3 is TGCAGTGCTAATCAGGGTCCCGAGCGGGAGCCCCAGCATTTT.

The genes are TRBV19 and TRBJ1-5; TRBD1 matches 10 bases. The CDR3 extends over 14 amino acids. The germline V gene has CDR1 LNHDA and CDR2 SQIVND (reference sequence). J gave up 7 bases and V 4 bases, and 4 bases lay outside the gene matches. The CDR3 is CASSTDRGPQPQHF. The DNA for the CDR3 is TGTGCCAGTAGTACAGACAGGGGGCCGCAGCCCCAGCATTTT.

In its sample, this clonotype was seen many times. This chain connects TRBV27 to TRBJ2-5, with a weak D call TRBD2 (7 bases). The germline gives CDR1 MNHEY, CDR2 SMNVEV (reference sequence). The CDR3 is 14 residues long. V dropped 7 bases and J dropped 4 bases, with 16 bases sitting between them. CDR3 protein: CASKKVGGPETQYF. CDR3 sequence (DNA): TGTGCCAGCAAGAAAGTGGGGGGGCCAGAGACCCAGTACTTC.

This clonotype has more than one count but fewer than ten. The chain links TRBV7-2 to TRBJ2-7; tentatively, D is TRBD1 (6 bases). CDR3 length: 13 amino acids. Germline values: CDR1 SGHTA, CDR2 FQGNSA. The germline V and J ends were trimmed by 2 bases and 8 bases, with 13 bases remaining between them. The CDR3 is CASSLSPGAKQYF. The CDR3 DNA reads TGTGCCAGCAGCTTAAGCCCAGGGGCGAAGCAGTACTTC.

J is TRBJ2-7 and V is TRBV14; D is perhaps TRBD1 (5 bases). CDR1 is SGHDN and CDR2 is FVKESK in the germline V gene. This CDR3 region has 14 residues. The V gene lost 2 bases and the J gene lost 4 bases, with 12 bases spanning the gap. The CDR3 is CASSQRGAGYEQYF. The CDR3 DNA reads as TGTGCCAGCAGCCAAAGGGGCGCTGGTTACGAGCAGTACTTC.

A word on this clonotype: This may come from a read error, since a much larger clone is one base off. The chain links TRBV6-1 to TRBJ1-2; D is ambiguous. Deletions cut 4 bases from V and 8 bases from J, with 11 bases between. CDR3 length equals 12 residues. Looked up from germline, CDR1 is MNHNS and CDR2 is SASEGT. DNA for the CDR3: TGTGCCAGCAGTGGAACAGAGGAAGGCTACACCTTC. This translates into CASSGTEEGYTF.

This clonotype was observed a handful of times. CDR3 sequence reads: CASSLRRAHQPQHF. CDR3 in DNA: TGTGCCAGCAGTCTACGCCGGGCCCATCAGCCCCAGCATTTT. The V and J genes are TRBV6-1 and TRBJ1-5; D is ambiguous. V was trimmed by 5 bases and J by 5 bases, leaving 13 bases between them. From germline, CDR1 is MNHNS and CDR2 SASEGT. The CDR3 is 14 amino acids.

Ten or more counts support this clonotype. This sequence joins TRBV2 and TRBJ2-5; TRBD1 matches 8 bases. Trimming removed 5 bases from V and 4 bases from J; junction bases left unmatched: 9. Germline lookup yields CDR1 SNHLY and CDR2 FYNNEI. The length of the CDR3 is 15 residues. The CDR3 nucleotides read TGTGCCAGCAGTTACGTCGACAGGGGAGGAGAGACCCAGTACTTC. Its protein product is CASSYVDRGGETQYF.

This clonotype was picked up a small number of times. The gene calls are TRBV6-5 and TRBJ1-1; D possibly corresponds to TRBD1 (6 bases). Deletions cut 1 base from V and 3 bases from J, with 9 bases between. This CDR3 is built from 14 residues. Germline V gene data show CDR1 as MNHEY and CDR2 as SVGAGI. DNA of the CDR3: TGTGCCAGCAGTTACTGGGGGCAGGACACTGAAGCTTTCTTT. Translation: CASSYWGQDTEAFF.

The sample holds many counts of this clonotype. J is TRBJ1-2 and V is TRBV28; 8 bases match TRBD1. J was trimmed by 4 bases and V by 3 bases; bases with no gene match: 4. In germline, CDR1 is MDHEN, CDR2 SYDVKM. This CDR3 has 14 residues. The CDR3 DNA is TGTGCCAGCAGTTTTGGACAGGGCCTCTATGGCTACACCTTC. It codes for CASSFGQGLYGYTF.